The 4 T cell receptor beta chains reported below all come from one sample, sequenced in a study of shared clonotypes between healthy human individuals (dated by TCRdb to about 2020). Library preparation used the immunoSEQ multiplex PCR assay. The table was pulled from immuneACCESS by TCRdb, which kept in-frame rearrangements only. Such tables lose some clones; where checked, under half of the loss comes from unresolved V genes, and the rest has no known cause. The sample data list about 2.4 million clones, and over 85% of these were observed just once. Around 0.4% of the sample rests with the top ten. Sequenced: naive CD4+ T cells from PBMCs. What the cell subset or site label conveys for this sample: CD45RA+ positively selected. Receptors were obtained from a man younger than 30 in good health. Some clones in this sample may be carry-over from other donors' samples.

The chain has TRBV19 and TRBJ2-2; D is unresolved. Germline V lookup: CDR1 LNHDA, CDR2 SQIVND (reference sequence). The CDR3 is made up of 16 amino acids. Trimming shortened V by 3 bases and J by 5 bases, and 16 bases separated the two germline ends. The CDR3: CASSIYRALGTGELFF. DNA for the CDR3: TGTGCCAGTAGTATCTATCGAGCGTTGGGGACCGGGGAGCTGTTTTTT.

This clone has a handful of counts. CDR3 amino acids: CASSFRAGNEQFF. In DNA form, the CDR3 reads TGTGCCAGCAGCTTTCGGGCGGGAAATGAGCAGTTCTTC. The chain uses TRBV7-2 and TRBJ2-1; a weak D match, TRBD2 (6 bases). Trimming pared 3 bases from V and 7 bases from J, leaving 10 bases between. The germline V gene has CDR1 SGHTA and CDR2 FQGNSA. The CDR3 contains 13 residues.

This chain joins TRBV30 and TRBJ2-7, with unresolved D. Germline V gives CDR1 GTSNPN, CDR2 SVGIG (reference sequence). This CDR3 comprises 13 residues. With 1 base removed from V and 4 bases from J, the gap between germline ends came to 11 bases. CDR3 nucleotides: TGTGCCTGGAGTGGTGGGAACGGGTACGAGCAGTACTTC. It encodes CAWSGGNGYEQYF.

Concerning this clone: In the same sample, other DNA sequences code for this CDR3. The chain recombines TRBV11-2 with TRBJ1-1; D uncertain. From germline, CDR1 is SGHAT and CDR2 FQNNGV. Deletions cut 2 bases from V and 4 bases from J, with 2 bases between. The CDR3 totals 11 residues. DNA of the CDR3: TGTGCCAGCAGCTTACTCACTGAAGCTTTCTTT. This codes for CASSLLTEAFF. Full variable domain (outside the CDR3, taken from reference TRBV11-2 and TRBJ1-1): EAGVAQSPRYKIIEKRQSVAFWCNPISGHATLYWYQQILGQGPKLLIQFQNNGVVDDSQLPKDRFSAERLKGVDSTLKIQPAKLEDSAVYLCASSLLTEAFFGQGTRLTVV.